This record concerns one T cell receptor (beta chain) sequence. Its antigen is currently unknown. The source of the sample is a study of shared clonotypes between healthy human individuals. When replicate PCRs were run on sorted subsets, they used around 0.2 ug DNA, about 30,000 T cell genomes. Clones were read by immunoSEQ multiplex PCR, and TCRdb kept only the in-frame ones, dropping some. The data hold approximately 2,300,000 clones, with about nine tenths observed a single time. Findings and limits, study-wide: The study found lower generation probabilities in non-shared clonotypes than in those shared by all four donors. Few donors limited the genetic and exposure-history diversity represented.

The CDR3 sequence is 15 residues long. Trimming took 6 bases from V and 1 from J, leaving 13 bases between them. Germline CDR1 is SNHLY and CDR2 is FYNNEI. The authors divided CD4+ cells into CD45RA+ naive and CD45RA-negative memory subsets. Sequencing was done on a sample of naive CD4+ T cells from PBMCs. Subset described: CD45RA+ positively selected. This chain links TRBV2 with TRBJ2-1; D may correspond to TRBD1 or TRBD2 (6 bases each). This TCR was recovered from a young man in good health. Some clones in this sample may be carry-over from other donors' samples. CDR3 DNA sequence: TGTGCCAGCAGAGAGACAGGAGGGTCCTACAATGAGCAGTTCTTC. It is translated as CASRETGGSYNEQFF.